A single sample gave rise to the 12 T cell receptor beta chains below, sequenced in a study of blood T cell repertoires in COVID-19. Measured with immunoSEQ multiplex PCR; TCRdb has only the in-frame clones, and not every one. Here the sample spans tens of thousands of clones, around four fifths being singletons. Sequencing was performed on peripheral blood. These receptors all come from a human donor in a cohort sampled during active COVID-19.

The J gene is TRBJ2-3, the V gene TRBV5-1; the match to TRBD2 covers 11 bases. This CDR3 is built from 18 residues. CDR1 and CDR2 from the germline V gene are SGHRS and YFSETQ. Trimming removed 1 base from V and 1 base from J; junction bases left unmatched: 8. In DNA, the CDR3 is TGCGCCAGCAGCTTGCCCGCCGGGACTAGCGGCCGCACAGATACGCAGTATTTT. Amino acids: CASSLPAGTSGRTDTQYF.

The chain combines TRBV5-6 with TRBJ2-3; 8 nucleotides align to TRBD2. V trimming: 3 bases; J trimming: 7 bases; junction bases outside the gene matches: 10. Germline V lookup: CDR1 SGHDT, CDR2 YYEEEE. The CDR3 covers 15 residues. CDR3 DNA sequence: TGTGCCAGCAGCTCCCTAGGCGGGGGGTCGAATACGCAGTATTTT. Residues: CASSSLGGGSNTQYF.

For this clone: Other DNA sequences in this specimen translate into the identical CDR3. V and J are TRBV3-1 (or the pseudogene TRBV3-2) and TRBJ1-4; D is undetermined. V was clipped by 4 bases and J by 0 bases, with 3 bases between them. Germline loops: CDR1 LGHDT, CDR2 YNNKEL (reference sequence). There are 13 residues in the CDR3. The CDR3 loop reads CASSPTTNEKLFF. The CDR3 nucleotides are TGTGCCAGCAGCCCAACAACTAATGAAAAACTGTTTTTT.

This sequence joins TRBV4-1 and TRBJ2-7, with D perhaps matching TRBD2 (5 bases). CDR1 and CDR2 from the germline V gene are MGHRA and YSYEKL. The CDR3 is made up of 16 amino acids. V dropped 2 bases and J dropped 2 bases, with 16 bases sitting between them. The CDR3 DNA reads TGCGCCAGCAGCCAAAAACGGGCTAGCCTTACCTACGAGCAGTACTTC. Amino acid sequence: CASSQKRASLTYEQYF.

The chain joins TRBV29-1 to TRBJ2-5, with D hard to call. From germline, CDR1 is SQVTM and CDR2 ANQGSEA. The CDR3 loop spans 12 amino acids. V was pared by 3 bases and J by 1 base, with 6 bases between. CDR3 sequence: CSVDGGQETQYF. CDR3 DNA sequence: TGCAGCGTTGATGGCGGCCAAGAGACCCAGTACTTC.

This clone was detected only once. The genes are TRBV6-5 and TRBJ2-5, with TRBD1 identical over 7 bases. The CDR3 runs 14 residues. Unmatched junction bases numbered 4, after V lost 1 base and J lost 5 bases. From germline, CDR1 is MNHEY and CDR2 SVGAGI. The CDR3 region is CASSYLGTAETQYF. In nucleotides, the CDR3 is TGTGCCAGCAGTTACTTAGGGACAGCCGAGACCCAGTACTTC.

This clone has a single count. CDR3 sequence reads: CASSDRVDTEAFF. Written as DNA, the CDR3 is TGTGCCAGCAGTGACAGGGTAGACACTGAAGCTTTCTTT. The J gene is TRBJ1-1, the V gene TRBV2; perhaps TRBD1 as D (5 bases). Germline values: CDR1 SNHLY, CDR2 FYNNEI. This CDR3 is built from 13 residues. V dropped 3 bases and J dropped 3 bases, with 8 bases sitting between them.

The V call is TRBV23-1, the J call TRBJ1-2; 7 bases agree with TRBD1. TRBV23-1 counts as an open reading frame of uncertain function. J lost 0 bases, V lost 3 bases, and 4 bases had no gene match. The CDR3 totals 15 residues. CDR3 nucleotides: TGCGCCAGCAGTCAGTCCGGGACAGCTAACTATGGCTACACCTTC. This sequence encodes CASSQSGTANYGYTF.

The chain is built from TRBV9 and TRBJ2-6, with D uncertain. CDR3 length equals 14 residues. Germline V gene data show CDR1 as SGDLS and CDR2 as YYNGEE. Trimming took 4 bases from V and 1 from J, leaving 6 bases between them. The CDR3 reads CASSPRSGANVLTF. CDR3 bases: TGTGCCAGCAGCCCCCGGTCTGGGGCCAACGTCCTGACTTTC.

The J gene is TRBJ2-6, the V gene TRBV5-6; perhaps TRBD1 as D (6 bases). V lost 0 bases, J lost 0 bases, and 13 bases lay in between. There are 18 residues in the CDR3. Germline CDR1 SGHDT, CDR2 YYEEEE. The CDR3, as DNA: TGTGCCAGCAGCTTGGAGGCAGGGGACCTCTCTGGGGCCAACGTCCTGACTTTC. Protein sequence: CASSLEAGDLSGANVLTF.

The V call is TRBV19, the J call TRBJ2-7; tentative D call: TRBD2 (6 bases). The length of the CDR3 is 14 residues. Germline CDR1 and CDR2: LNHDA and SQIVND (reference sequence). The V gene lost 5 bases and the J gene lost 3 bases, with 14 bases spanning the gap. CDR3 DNA: TGTGCCAGTAGTCCCGAGGGACTCTTCTACGAGCAGTACTTC. It specifies CASSPEGLFYEQYF.

The rearrangement links TRBV19 to TRBJ1-2; D might be TRBD1 (6 bases). The CDR3 is 15 amino acids. Germline V gene lookup returns CDR1 LNHDA and CDR2 SQIVND (reference sequence). V lost 5 bases and J lost 1, with 14 bases in between. CDR3 sequence (DNA): TGTGCCAGTAGTGTCGGGACACTTCATAACTATGGCTACACCTTC. It encodes CASSVGTLHNYGYTF.